Sequencing of this T cell receptor beta chain was carried out in a study of T cells after yellow fever vaccination (dated by TCRdb to between 2018 and 2021). In the study overall: The SMART-Seq v4 Ultra Low Input RNA kit was used to prepare libraries from fractions with low cell numbers. To track T-cell clones before and after primary and booster YFV17D yellow fever vaccination, bulk TCR alpha and beta repertoires were sequenced longitudinally. Two healthy male donors, one aged 18 to 29 and one aged 30 to 40 years, made up the cohort. Blood was drawn at multiple timepoints before and after primary and secondary immunization, with bulk PBMC replicates and cell subsets isolated. The investigation overall reported the following: Only a couple of donors were included in the study, so the extent to which the findings can be generalized is limited. FACS-sorted repertoires could contain abundant contaminating clonotypes from the bulk population, so computational filtering was required. The secondary T-cell response was found to be weaker but faster than the primary response, with a peak reached on day 5 rather than on day 15. Most clones expanded after primary vaccination (96% of CD4 and roughly 90% of CD8) were re-detected after the booster, suggesting that broad memory maintenance occurred. A small fraction of clonotypes showed up in both the CD4 and CD8 compartments, probably as a result of convergent recombination.

There are many counts of this clonotype. It lacks a known antigen. Per-base qualities were not stored, and no clone one base away is much larger. The intended sense of this specimen's treatment or condition label: live attenuated yellow fever vaccine strain. PBMCs were isolated from peripheral blood using a standard Ficoll-Paque protocol. Dynabeads CD4 and CD8 positive selection kits were used to isolate CD4 and CD8 T-cell fractions. TriZol was used to extract RNA from bulk PBMCs, from CD4 and CD8 fractions, and from dextramer-positive and dextramer-negative fractions. The CDR3 sequence holds 13 residues, the cysteine and phenylalanine included. Only the CDR3 part of the read is kept: 39 bases, read in frame from the first base. V trim: 10 bases; J trim: 1 base; unmatched bases: 6. CDR1 and CDR2 were assigned from the germline V gene as SGHTA and FQGNSA. TCR cDNA was synthesized by 5'RACE template switching, which introduced a universal primer site and unique molecular identifiers. Priming of cDNA synthesis was performed from both the TCR alpha and TCR beta constant segments. Libraries were amplified in two PCR steps, with sample barcodes and sequencing adapters added in the second step. Sequencing of libraries was performed on Illumina HiSeq 2500 (2x100 bp) or NovaSeq (2x150 bp). Per the authors' processing: MIGEC handled demultiplexing of reads and collapsing into UMI consensus sequences, while MiXCR performed V(D)J alignment. Vaccine-responding clonotypes were defined with edgeR using replicate PBMC samples, requiring FDR below 0.01 and a log2 fold change above 5 up to day 15. CD4 or CD8 identity was assigned to each bulk clonotype according to whether the clonotype was present at higher abundance in the sequenced CD4 repertoire or the sequenced CD8 repertoire. In TCRdb, the public reads were trimmed at Q25 with fastp and aligned with MiXCR, with productive beta chains retained. Rows with a matching CDR3 protein are joined into one entry that keeps the most common DNA and genes. These V and J calls are TCRdb output, not the study's own analysis. In this sample the table shows about 140,000 distinct CDR3 sequences, 6.5% to 8.5% of which occur a single time. The ten largest clones take up roughly 0.71% of the sample.

Recombination connected TRBV7-2 to TRBJ1-1, with 7 bases aligning to TRBD1. The TCR comes from a young man who received the YFV17D yellow fever vaccine. The input for sequencing was CD4+ T cells sorted from PBMCs, taken 5 days after the yellow fever booster vaccination. The CDR3 protein: CATRGTANTEAFF. The bases are TGTGCCACCCGTGGGACAGCGAACACTGAAGCTTTCTTT.